This passage covers 10 T cell receptor beta chains from one sample sequenced in a study of Tregs in tolerant kidney transplant recipients. TCRdb's copy holds only in-frame clones and misses some; the assay was immunoSEQ multiplex PCR. There are tens of thousands of clones in the sample; less than 90% occur only once, and 0.39% lies in the top ten. The sample in question was CD4+ T cells from blood, obtained before the transplant. The receptors were gathered from a human donor who received a combined kidney and bone marrow transplant.

The V gene is TRBV6-5, the J gene TRBJ2-6; D might be TRBD1 (5 bases). Deletions cut 4 bases from V and 3 bases from J, with 7 bases between. The CDR3 runs to 14 residues. The germline gives CDR1 MNHEY, CDR2 SVGAGI. CDR3 nucleotides: TGTGCCAGCAGTTCAGGGTTTGGGGCCAACGTCCTGACTTTC. It translates to CASSSGFGANVLTF.

V is TRBV18 and J is TRBJ2-7; TRBD2 matches 7 bases. With V trimmed by 2 bases and J by 10 bases, 11 bases remained unmatched. The length of the CDR3 is 14 residues. Per the germline V gene, CDR1 is KGHSH and CDR2 is LQKENI. This CDR3 is CASSPGMAGVDQYF. CDR3 sequence (DNA): TGTGCCAGCTCACCAGGGATGGCGGGAGTTGATCAGTACTTC.

J is TRBJ2-1 and V is TRBV15; no definite D call. Trimming removed 0 bases from V and 7 bases from J, with 10 bases in between. Germline V CDR1 and CDR2: LNHNV, YYDKDF (reference sequence). The CDR3 totals 14 residues. CDR3 DNA sequence: TGTGCCACCAGCAGAGATATGGTTACAAATGAGCAGTTCTTC. Amino acids: CATSRDMVTNEQFF.

This clone was seen once. The chain combines TRBV29-1 with TRBJ2-7; D possibly corresponds to TRBD2 (7 bases). Trimming took off 1 base at V and 6 bases at J, with 10 bases between the two ends. The germline V gene has CDR1 SQVTM and CDR2 ANQGSEA. The CDR3 has 12 amino acids. This chain's CDR3 is CSVEVGGREQYF. The CDR3 region has the DNA TGCAGCGTTGAAGTCGGGGGGCGCGAGCAGTACTTC.

This clone was found once. The gene calls are TRBV19 and TRBJ2-7, with D unresolved. V shed 4 bases and J shed 0 bases, with 10 bases lying between them. The CDR3 runs 14 residues. Per germline, CDR1 LNHDA and CDR2 SQIVND (reference sequence). Here the CDR3 reads CASSTRRSSYEQYF. DNA for the CDR3: TGTGCCAGTAGTACAAGGCGGAGCTCCTACGAGCAGTACTTC.

The genes are TRBV5-1 and TRBJ2-2; 7 bases are shared with TRBD2. Germline values: CDR1 SGHRS, CDR2 YFSETQ. CDR3 length equals 17 residues. V shed 0 bases and J 4 bases; nucleotides not matched to a gene: 9. The CDR3 loop is CASSLVPSGQSTGELFF. The CDR3 bases are TGCGCCAGCAGCTTGGTGCCTAGCGGACAATCCACCGGGGAGCTGTTTTTT.

There are a few counts of this clone. The rearrangement uses TRBV30 and TRBJ1-5; 8 positions agree with TRBD1. This CDR3 contains 15 residues. Germline loops: CDR1 GTSNPN, CDR2 SVGIG (reference sequence). V dropped 4 bases and J dropped 6; count of bases not matched to a gene: 11. Here the CDR3 DNA reads TGTGCCTGGACGCAGGGGGCGCAGTCCGGTCAGCCCCAGCATTTT. It is translated as CAWTQGAQSGQPQHF.

The chain has TRBV18 and TRBJ2-7, with a weak D call TRBD2 (6 bases). Germline CDR1 and CDR2: KGHSH and LQKENI. V lost 6 bases and J 3 bases, leaving 9 bases between the germline ends. CDR3 length: 12 amino acids. For the CDR3, the DNA is TGTGCCAGCTCCCCCGGGGGCTACGAGCAGTACTTC. Translated: CASSPGGYEQYF.

The rearrangement links TRBV28 to TRBJ1-5; 7 nucleotides align to TRBD1. CDR1 is MDHEN, CDR2 SYDVKM, per germline. J gave up 5 bases and V 8 bases, and 15 bases lay outside the gene matches. The CDR3 extends over 16 amino acids. Here the CDR3 DNA reads TGTGCCAGCCCTAATTCCCGGGACAGTTTATATCAGCCCCAGCATTTT. Translating it yields CASPNSRDSLYQPQHF.

This clone came up a few times. The V call is TRBV6-6, the J call TRBJ1-5; unclear D gene. The CDR3 contains 13 residues. The germline gives CDR1 MNHNY, CDR2 SVGAGI (reference sequence). V was shortened by 8 bases and J by 5 bases, with 13 bases between the two germline ends. The CDR3 bases are TGTGCCAGCCACGGGAGGGAGGATCAGCCCCAGCATTTT. Protein sequence: CASHGREDQPQHF.